What follows are 10 T cell receptor beta chains derived from one specimen sequenced in a study of OX40 agonist ivuxolimab in advanced cancers. Only in-frame clones appear in the TCRdb table, and some are missing; sequencing was by immunoSEQ multiplex PCR. The table lists around 80,000 clones, 84% of them singletons. The sequencing used CD4+ or CD8+ T cells sorted from blood, collected in a trial of the OX40 agonist ivuxolimab. The receptor set was obtained from an adult with an advanced solid tumor such as melanoma, head and neck, liver or kidney cancer.

V is TRBV28 and J is TRBJ1-1; D is unclear. The ends were cut back, 5 bases at V and 6 bases at J, with 16 bases in the middle. This CDR3 spans 14 amino acids. In germline, CDR1 is MDHEN, CDR2 SYDVKM. The CDR3 sequence is CASSTPAGAPEAFF. In nucleotides, the CDR3 is TGTGCCAGCAGTACTCCTGCGGGAGCCCCTGAAGCTTTCTTT.

This clone was detected only a few times. The CDR3 DNA reads TGTGCCAGCAGCTTAGCCGTCCTCGGGGGCTACACCTTC. Encoded protein: CASSLAVLGGYTF. The chain joins TRBV11-2 to TRBJ1-2; D unresolved. The ends were cut back, 1 base at V and 8 bases at J, with 11 bases in the middle. Germline V gene lookup returns CDR1 SGHAT and CDR2 FQNNGV. CDR3 size: 13 residues. The full variable domain, completed using reference TRBV11-2 and TRBJ1-2, is EAGVAQSPRYKIIEKRQSVAFWCNPISGHATLYWYQQILGQGPKLLIQFQNNGVVDDSQLPKDRFSAERLKGVDSTLKIQPAKLEDSAVYLCASSLAVLGGYTFGSGTRLTVV.

The chain carries TRBV4-1 and TRBJ2-1; D not resolved. The CDR3 spans 16 residues. Germline values: CDR1 MGHRA, CDR2 YSYEKL. V was shortened by 1 base and J by 0 bases, with 10 bases between the two germline ends. CDR3 DNA sequence: TGCGCCAGCAGCCAAGTTGGCAGAAGCTCCTACAATGAGCAGTTCTTC. Protein: CASSQVGRSSYNEQFF.

This chain links TRBV5-4 with TRBJ1-2; no clear D gene. V lost 4 bases and J 2 bases, leaving 15 bases between the germline ends. From germline, CDR1 is SGHNT and CDR2 YYREEE (reference sequence). The CDR3 contains 15 residues. This CDR3 reads CASSRKDGRNYGYTF. The CDR3 DNA follows: TGTGCCAGCAGCAGGAAGGACGGACGAAACTATGGCTACACCTTC.

The chain links TRBV7-2 to TRBJ1-2, with 11 bases that match TRBD1. Germline V gene lookup returns CDR1 SGHTA and CDR2 FQGNSA. V gave up 5 bases and J gave up 4 bases; unmatched junction bases: 6. This CDR3 is built from 15 residues. This CDR3 is CASSPDRGRPYGYTF. CDR3 bases: TGTGCCAGCAGCCCGGACAGGGGGCGCCCCTATGGCTACACCTTC.

The V and J genes are TRBV7-2 and TRBJ2-5; 9 bases map to TRBD1. The CDR3 is 14 amino acids. Looked up from germline, CDR1 is SGHTA and CDR2 is FQGNSA. Trimming cost V 5 bases and J 3 bases; bases outside gene matches: 4. CDR3 amino acids: CASSGQGLKETQYF. CDR3 in DNA: TGTGCCAGCAGCGGACAGGGGCTAAAAGAGACCCAGTACTTC.

The chain combines TRBV19 with TRBJ2-7; TRBD1 agrees at 9 bases. With V trimmed by 6 bases and J by 7 bases, 7 bases remained unmatched. Germline assignment: CDR1 LNHDA and CDR2 SQIVND (reference sequence). This CDR3 is 13 amino acids long. CDR3 nucleotides: TGTGCCAGTAGGAGTACAGGGGGCCAAGAGCAGTACTTC. Its translation: CASRSTGGQEQYF.

This clone was observed once. This sequence joins TRBV19 and TRBJ2-3; 11 bases fit TRBD2. CDR3 length equals 16 residues. Trimming removed 1 base from V and 2 bases from J; junction bases left unmatched: 2. CDR1 and CDR2 from the germline V gene are LNHDA and SQIVND (reference sequence). CDR3 nucleotide sequence: TGTGCCAGTAGTATAGGACTAGCGGGATCCACAGATACGCAGTATTTT. It codes for CASSIGLAGSTDTQYF.

Of note for this clone: Additional DNA sequences in this sample encode the identical CDR3. V is TRBV2 and J is TRBJ2-1; perhaps TRBD2 as D (5 bases). In germline, CDR1 is SNHLY, CDR2 FYNNEI. The germline V and J ends were trimmed by 9 bases and 0 bases, with 9 bases remaining between them. This CDR3 is built from 13 residues. As DNA, the CDR3 is TGTGCCAGTAGACTACTCTCCTACAATGAGCAGTTCTTC. Its translation: CASRLLSYNEQFF.

The chain uses TRBV2 and TRBJ2-1; D perhaps matches TRBD2 (5 bases). CDR3 length equals 13 residues. The V end was cut by 7 bases, the J end by 5 bases, with 12 bases between. The germline V gene has CDR1 SNHLY and CDR2 FYNNEI. In DNA form, the CDR3 reads TGTGCCAGCATCCGGACTCAACACAATGAGCAGTTCTTC. Its translation: CASIRTQHNEQFF.